Sequencing of this T cell receptor beta chain was carried out in a study of graft-versus-host responses after intestinal transplantation. Sequencing used immunoSEQ multiplex PCR; TCRdb keeps in-frame clones, though not all of them. The sample holds around 10,000 clones, approximately 31% seen once. This clone is medium-sized within its sample. The V gene end was trimmed by 8 bases and the J gene end by 2 bases; junction bases not matched to a gene: 9. Germline loops: CDR1 LNHDA, CDR2 SQIVND (reference sequence). CDR3 length: 15 amino acids. The gene calls are TRBV19 and TRBJ1-5; 7 bases agree with TRBD1. The TCR originated in a human patient who was an organ donor for intestinal transplantation. Sequenced material: alloreactive CD4+ T cells from a mixed lymphocyte reaction culture, taken before transplantation. Subset reported: CFSE-low proliferating T cells sorted from approximately six-day pre-transplant mixed lymphocyte reaction (GvH or HvG direction). The CDR3 DNA sequence: TGTGCCAGTTTGCTACAGGGGAAAGGCAATCAGCCCCAGCATTTT. Its translation is CASLLQGKGNQPQHF. Together with reference TRBV19 and TRBJ1-5, the CDR3 gives the full variable domain: DGGITQSPKYLFRKEGQNVTLSCEQNLNHDAMYWYRQDPGQGLRLIYYSQIVNDFQKGDIAEGYSVSREKKESFPLTVTSAQKNPTAFYLCASLLQGKGNQPQHFGDGTRLSIL.